The 8 T cell receptor beta chains given below trace back to one sample, sequenced in a study of blood T cells in healthy people across ages. The use of a sample-barcoded 5' primer and a J-beta primer mix characterized a second PCR of about 7 to 12 cycles. A single record per CDR3 protein comes from TCRdb applying MiXCR to the 5' RACE reads. Of fewer than 800,000 distinct CDR3 sequences listed, around a fifth were seen once; the top ten hold roughly 3.9%. Sequenced material: blood. The receptors shown here come from a man aged 70 or older in good health.

V is TRBV6-2 or TRBV6-3 and J is TRBJ2-1, with D maybe TRBD2 (6 bases). V lost 8 bases, J lost 0 bases, and 20 bases lay in between. The CDR3 length is 17 residues. CDR1 MNHEY and CDR2 SVGEGT come from the germline V gene. The CDR3 loop reads CASGRGSGYFSYNEQFF. In DNA, the CDR3 is TGTGCCAGCGGTCGAGGTAGCGGTTATTTCTCCTACAATGAGCAGTTCTTC.

V is TRBV10-3 and J is TRBJ1-1; a possible D gene is TRBD1 (5 bases). Germline CDR1 ENHRY, CDR2 SYGVKD. The germline V and J ends were trimmed by 2 bases and 2 bases, with 6 bases remaining between them. This CDR3 has 13 residues. CDR3 DNA sequence: TGTGCCATCAGTGAGAGGGACAACACTGAAGCTTTCTTT. This codes for CAISERDNTEAFF.

This clonotype was observed a handful of times. The chain has TRBV5-6 and TRBJ2-3; no reliable D call. The CDR3 runs 15 residues. V lost 0 bases, J lost 0 bases, and 8 bases lay in between. CDR1 and CDR2 (germline): SGHDT, YYEEEE. The CDR3 nucleotides are TGTGCCAGCAGCTTGGCCGATATAAGCACAGATACGCAGTATTTT. Amino acid sequence: CASSLADISTDTQYF. Filled out from reference TRBV5-6 and TRBJ2-3, the complete variable domain reads DAGVTQSPTHLIKTRGQQVTLRCSPKSGHDTVSWYQQALGQGPQFIFQYYEEEERQRGNFPDRFSGHQFPNYSSELNVNALLLGDSALYLCASSLADISTDTQYFGPGTRLTVL.

This clonotype came up many times. One end of the junction varies from germline; a read error may be responsible. V gene TRBV12-3 or TRBV12-4 combines with J gene TRBJ2-7; maybe TRBD2 (6 bases). There are 14 residues in the CDR3. CDR3 sequence reads: CASSLEAGTYEQYF. DNA of the CDR3: TGTGCCAGCAGCTTAGAGGCGGGAACCTACGAGCAGTACTTC.

In its sample, this clonotype was seen a few times. The genes are TRBV29-1 and TRBJ2-3; tentatively, D is TRBD1 or TRBD2 (5 bases each). This CDR3 spans 12 amino acids. The germline V and J ends were trimmed by 2 bases and 5 bases, with 8 bases remaining between them. In germline, CDR1 is SQVTM, CDR2 ANQGSEA. The CDR3 bases are TGCAGCGTTGAAAGAGGGGAAGATACGCAGTATTTT. Translated, it gives CSVERGEDTQYF.

This clonotype was observed a few times. This chain uses TRBV10-3 with TRBJ2-1; TRBD2 aligns across 9 bases. The CDR3 totals 18 residues. CDR1 and CDR2 (germline): ENHRY, SYGVKD. Unmatched junction bases numbered 10, after V lost 4 bases and J lost 0 bases. For the CDR3, the DNA is TGTGCCATCAGTGGTGCAGCGGGAGGCTCGAGCTCCTACAATGAGCAGTTCTTC. Translating gives CAISGAAGGSSSYNEQFF.

This chain connects TRBV12-3 or TRBV12-4 to TRBJ2-5, with 11 bases that match TRBD2. Germline trimming cut 3 bases from V and 5 bases from J; bases unmatched to any gene: 8. The CDR3 loop spans 16 amino acids. CDR3 region: CASSFGLAGGVETQYF. Here the CDR3 DNA reads TGTGCCAGCAGTTTTGGTCTAGCGGGAGGCGTTGAGACCCAGTACTTC.

For this clonotype: At one end the junction does not follow the germline gene, possibly because of a read error. The genes are TRBV7-2 and TRBJ2-3, with 7 bases that match TRBD2. The germline V gene has CDR1 SGHTA and CDR2 FQGNSA. CDR3 size: 16 residues. The CDR3 sequence is CASSLDSTSRGNTQYF. The CDR3 bases are TGTGCCAGCAGCTTAGATTCGACTAGCCGAGGAAATACGCAATATTTT.